The present T cell receptor beta chain was sequenced within a study of CD8 T cells in ankylosing spondylitis. Study outcomes and limitations: Earlier reports found some motif variants in synovial fluid and blood in reactive arthritis. Disease-linked clones bore a CD8+ phenotype and were relatively rare in peripheral blood. Apparently characteristic of ankylosing spondylitis blood was a TCR beta motif (roughly eight highly homologous variants).

CDR1 and CDR2 from the germline V gene are MGHRA and YSYEKL. The CDR3 spans 17 residues. 5'-RACE, quantitative and with molecular barcodes, yielded the TCR beta libraries. TCRdb reprocessed the 5' RACE reads with MiXCR, giving one entry per CDR3 protein. The sample records 250,000 to 350,000 distinct CDR3 sequences, around 21% being singletons. Note on this clonotype: As yet, its antigen is unknown. At one end the junction does not follow the germline gene, possibly because of a read error.

Sequencing was performed on blood, either unsorted or a sorted T cell fraction (not recorded which). This TCR was recovered from a female donor with ankylosing spondylitis or in good health (not recorded which). The rearrangement joins TRBV4-1 to TRBJ2-3, with D unresolved. CDR3 nucleotide sequence: TGTGCCATGAGCCCCGGGCTCCTCTGCCGGAGCACAGATACGCAGTATTTT. Amino acid sequence: CAMSPGLLCRSTDTQYF.